This entry lists 18 T cell receptor beta chains sequenced from one sample in a study of cytomegalovirus exposure and HLA in healthy donors. Here immunoSEQ multiplex PCR was the method, and the copy in TCRdb shows in-frame clones only, minus some. The data contain fewer than 60,000 clones, approximately 95% of them singletons. The specimen was PBMCs. The receptors shown here come from a woman aged 18-29 years in good health and CMV-seropositive.

The genes are TRBV4-2 and TRBJ2-2; D may be TRBD1 (6 bases). Looked up from germline, CDR1 is LGHNA and CDR2 is YNFKEQ. The CDR3 runs to 15 residues. With 0 bases removed from V and 6 bases from J, the gap between germline ends came to 11 bases. CDR3 in amino acids: CASSQDQGQAGELFF. CDR3 DNA: TGTGCCAGCAGCCAAGATCAGGGGCAGGCCGGGGAGCTGTTTTTT.

This chain joins TRBV21-1 and TRBJ2-3; whether TRBD2, the table's D call, matches the DNA was not checked. TRBV21-1 is classified as a pseudogene. This CDR3 is 17 amino acids long. The CDR3 loop is CASSKDKAGGPPDTQYF. The CDR3 region has the DNA TGTGCCAGCAGCAAAGATAAGGCGGGAGGGCCGCCAGATACGCAGTATTTT.

This clone was recorded once. The chain recombines TRBV4-3 with TRBJ2-1; 9 bases agree with TRBD2. The CDR3 contains 15 residues. With V trimmed by 1 base and J by 9 bases, 7 bases remained unmatched. Germline V lookup: CDR1 LGHNA, CDR2 YSLEER. Here the CDR3 reads CASSQGASGNSEQFF. In DNA, the CDR3 is TGCGCCAGCAGCCAAGGGGCTAGCGGGAATAGTGAGCAGTTCTTC.

This rearrangement joins TRBV27 to TRBJ2-5; 8 bases agree with TRBD1. The germline V gene encodes CDR1 MNHEY and CDR2 SMNVEV (reference sequence). V trimming: 5 bases; J trimming: 5 bases; junction bases outside the gene matches: 7. The CDR3 totals 14 residues. The DNA of the CDR3 is TGTGCCAGCAGTACAGGACAGGGCAGGGAGACCCAGTACTTC. It yields the protein CASSTGQGRETQYF.

The chain uses TRBV7-8 and TRBJ2-1, with 8 bases lining up with TRBD2. Germline V gives CDR1 SGHVS, CDR2 FQNEAQ. J was trimmed by 9 bases and V by 5 bases; bases with no gene match: 12. This CDR3 has 15 amino acids. The CDR3 loop is CASSGGTSGSTEQFF. The CDR3 DNA sequence: TGTGCCAGCAGCGGAGGCACAAGCGGGAGTACTGAGCAGTTCTTC.

The CDR3: CASSLRGGQGANEQFF. DNA of the CDR3: TGTGCCAGCAGCCTGCGGGGGGGACAGGGGGCGAATGAGCAGTTCTTC. The chain employs TRBV14 and TRBJ2-1; 12 bases map to TRBD1. V was pared by 4 bases and J by 7 bases, with 8 bases of the junction left unmatched. Germline CDR1 reads SGHDN; CDR2 reads FVKESK. The CDR3 runs to 16 residues.

The rearrangement links TRBV7-9 to TRBJ2-7, with D tentatively TRBD1 (5 bases). The CDR3 extends over 11 amino acids. Between the trimmed V and J ends, which lost 5 bases and 5 bases, there was a span of 7 bases. Germline loops: CDR1 SEHNR, CDR2 FQNEAQ (reference sequence). The CDR3 here is CASSDSHEQYF. The DNA of the CDR3 is TGTGCCAGCAGCGACAGCCACGAGCAGTACTTC.

The chain links TRBV13 to TRBJ2-5; D may be TRBD1 (6 bases). Near its end, the DNA agrees better with TRBJ2-7, so the J call may be wrong. This CDR3 region has 13 residues. Germline V gives CDR1 PRHDT, CDR2 FYEKMQ (reference sequence). The CDR3, as DNA: TGTGCCAGCAGCTCGACAGGTTCGTACGAGCAGTACTTC. It codes for CASSSTGSYEQYF.

This chain's CDR3 is CASSLMMGTGSPEQYF. The CDR3 bases are TGTGCCAGCAGCTTGATGATGGGGACAGGGAGTCCCGAGCAGTACTTC. The chain couples TRBV5-6 to TRBJ2-7, with 9 bases lining up with TRBD1. With V trimmed by 1 base and J by 6 bases, 11 bases remained unmatched. Germline loops: CDR1 SGHDT, CDR2 YYEEEE. The CDR3 extends over 16 amino acids.

The rearrangement uses TRBV5-4 and TRBJ1-1; perhaps TRBD1 as D (6 bases). Trimming cost V 2 bases and J 11 bases, with 16 bases left between them. CDR3 length equals 13 residues. CDR1 is SGHNT and CDR2 is YYREEE in the germline V gene (reference sequence). CDR3 sequence reads: CASSLSGAVDAFF. The CDR3 coding sequence is TGTGCCAGCAGCTTATCAGGGGCGGTCGACGCTTTCTTT.

The V and J genes are TRBV28 and TRBJ2-7, with TRBD2 matching 11 bases. This CDR3 is 15 amino acids long. CDR1 and CDR2 from the germline V gene are MDHEN and SYDVKM. V was clipped by 2 bases and J by 3 bases; unmatched bases: 3. The CDR3 bases are TGTGCCAGCAGTTTACCGACTAGCGGGGTCTACGAGCAGTACTTC. Protein sequence: CASSLPTSGVYEQYF.

The gene calls are TRBV18 and TRBJ1-2; weak D call: TRBD1 (6 bases). The germline V gene has CDR1 KGHSH and CDR2 LQKENI. V was cut by 5 bases and J by 8 bases, with 18 bases left in between. The CDR3 has 14 amino acids. CDR3 DNA: TGTGCCAGCTCAGAGACCGGGGGGGGCGACGGCTACACCTTC. Amino acids: CASSETGGGDGYTF.

The chain joins TRBV30 to TRBJ2-2; a weak D match, TRBD1 (5 bases). Germline values: CDR1 GTSNPN, CDR2 SVGIG (reference sequence). The CDR3 runs to 12 residues. V lost 2 bases and J 7 bases, leaving 8 bases between the germline ends. The DNA for the CDR3 is TGTGCCTGGAGTAAGGGGATCGGGGAGCTGTTTTTT. This codes for CAWSKGIGELFF.

This chain links TRBV28 with TRBJ1-2; 10 nucleotides align to TRBD1. V lost 5 bases, J lost 3 bases, and 3 bases stayed unmatched. The germline V gene encodes CDR1 MDHEN and CDR2 SYDVKM. The CDR3 has 14 residues. CDR3 coding DNA: TGTGCCAGCAGTCCGGGACAGGGGTACTATGGCTACACCTTC. Translation: CASSPGQGYYGYTF.

J is TRBJ2-5 and V is TRBV29-1, with D maybe TRBD1 (5 bases). The CDR3 consists of 11 residues. The germline V gene encodes CDR1 SQVTM and CDR2 ANQGSEA. V gave up 4 bases and J gave up 4 bases, with 7 bases separating them. The CDR3 is CSVGGPETQYF. CDR3 bases: TGCAGCGTTGGGGGCCCAGAGACCCAGTACTTC.

The V and J genes are TRBV5-1 and TRBJ2-1, with a possible D match to TRBD2 (5 bases). CDR3 size: 18 residues. The germline V gene encodes CDR1 SGHRS and CDR2 YFSETQ. Trimming removed 1 base at V and 2 bases at J, with 19 bases between. CDR3 region: CASSLYPVTVGAYNEQFF. The DNA for the CDR3 is TGCGCCAGCAGCTTGTATCCGGTCACAGTGGGAGCCTACAATGAGCAGTTCTTC.

The chain has TRBV19 and TRBJ2-3, with D possibly TRBD2 on 5 matching bases. Deletions cut 6 bases from V and 6 bases from J, with 13 bases between. In germline, CDR1 is LNHDA, CDR2 SQIVND (reference sequence). The CDR3 has 13 residues. CDR3 residues: CASSLGRGDTQYF. CDR3 bases: TGTGCCAGTAGCCTGGGTCGCGGGGATACGCAGTATTTT.

The CDR3 spells CASSRKRSPPGELFF. CDR3 sequence (DNA): TGTGCCAGTAGTAGAAAGCGGAGCCCCCCCGGGGAGCTGTTTTTT. V gene TRBV19 combines with J gene TRBJ2-2; D possibly corresponds to TRBD2 (5 bases). CDR1 is LNHDA and CDR2 is SQIVND in the germline V gene (reference sequence). V was shortened by 4 bases and J by 6 bases, with 15 bases between the two germline ends. This CDR3 region has 15 residues.